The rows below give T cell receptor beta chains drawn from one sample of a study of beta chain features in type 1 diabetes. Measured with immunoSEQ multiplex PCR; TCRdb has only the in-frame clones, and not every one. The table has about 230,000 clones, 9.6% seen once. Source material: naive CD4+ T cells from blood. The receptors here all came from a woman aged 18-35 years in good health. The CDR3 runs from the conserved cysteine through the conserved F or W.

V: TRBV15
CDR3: CATSRVAKSSGNTIYF

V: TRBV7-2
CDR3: CCSSTEAFF

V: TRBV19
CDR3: CASTYGQGSPFF

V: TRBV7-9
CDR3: CASSLNVKTQYF

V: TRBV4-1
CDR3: CATEVRESSYNEQFF

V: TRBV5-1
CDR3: CASSRDSLYGYTF

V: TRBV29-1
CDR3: CSIQISGANVLTF

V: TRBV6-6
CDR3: CASSPTTAAETQYF

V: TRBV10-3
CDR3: CAISGTDSRYTF

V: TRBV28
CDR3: CASRSPATLSYEQYF

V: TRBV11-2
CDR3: CAGGQGWYNEQFF

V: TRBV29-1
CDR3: CSVATGVLPYEQYF

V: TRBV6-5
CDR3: CASSRQGVVETQYF

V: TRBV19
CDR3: CASSIVAGSGANVLTF

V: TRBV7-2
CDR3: CASRGSGGSPFQYF

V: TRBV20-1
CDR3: CSAPAGNTIYF

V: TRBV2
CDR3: CASSDEAKFYNEQFF

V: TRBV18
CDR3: CASSPLEKGVTNYNSPLHF

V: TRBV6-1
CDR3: CASSAQTSPDEQFF

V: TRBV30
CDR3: CAWGLPSGTGETQYF

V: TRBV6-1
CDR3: CRTGTEPTTREQFF

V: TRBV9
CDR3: CASSTSGHYGYTF